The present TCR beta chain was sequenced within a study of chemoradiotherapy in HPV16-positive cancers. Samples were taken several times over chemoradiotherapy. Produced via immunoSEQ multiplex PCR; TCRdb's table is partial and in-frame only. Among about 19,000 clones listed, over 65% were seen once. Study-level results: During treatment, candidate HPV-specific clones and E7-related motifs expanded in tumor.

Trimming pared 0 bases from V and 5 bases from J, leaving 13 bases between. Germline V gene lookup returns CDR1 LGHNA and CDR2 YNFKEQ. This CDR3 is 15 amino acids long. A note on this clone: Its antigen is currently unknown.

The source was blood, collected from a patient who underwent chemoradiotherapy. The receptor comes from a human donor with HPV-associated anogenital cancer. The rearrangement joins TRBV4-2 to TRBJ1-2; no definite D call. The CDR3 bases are TGTGCCAGCAGCCAAGATGAGGTCCGCTTATATGGCTACACCTTC. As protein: CASSQDEVRLYGYTF.